The present T cell receptor (beta chain) was sequenced within a study of CXCR3-negative and CXCR3-positive naive CD8 T cells. Measured by frequency, this clonotype is medium-sized (0.01 to 0.1%). UMI-labeled TRB cDNA libraries were prepared by 5' RACE. Each CDR3 protein gets one entry in TCRdb, which reprocessed the 5' RACE reads and gives no DNA. This sample's clone table lists around 50,000 distinct CDR3 sequences. CDR3 size: 19 residues. The germline V gene encodes CDR1 LNHNV and CDR2 YYDKDF (reference sequence). Sequenced material: naive CXCR3- CD8+ T cells from blood. Noted subset: CD45RO-CCR7+CD27+CD95- naive CD8+ T cells lacking CXCR3 (TNR3-). The receptor was isolated from a human donor in good health. Some clones in this sample may be carry-over from other donors' samples. The rearrangement uses TRBV15 and TRBJ2-5; the D gene TCRdb calls, TRBD2, cannot be checked with no DNA. CDR3 sequence reads: CATSTSLNLASGDQETQYF.